This T cell receptor beta chain was captured in a study of shared clonotypes between healthy human individuals. About the research overall: The plates for each donor numbered three CD4 naive, three CD4 memory, two CD8 naive and one CD8 memory.

CDR1 is LNHDA, CDR2 SQIVND, per germline (reference sequence). Trimming stripped 3 bases from V and 7 bases from J, with 15 bases between. This CDR3 is 15 amino acids long. The sample holds one count of this clone. Its antigen is as yet unknown. Study conclusions and caveats: Lower generation probabilities were found for non-shared clonotypes than for those shared by all four donors.

Adult Caucasians living in Nashville, Tennessee made up all of the donors. Clones were sequenced by immunoSEQ multiplex PCR, and TCRdb holds only the in-frame ones, with some missing. Of some 2,000,000 clones listed, 85% to 95% are singletons. The sequence was collected from a man between 18 and 35 years old in good health. The V and J genes are TRBV19 and TRBJ1-4, with a possible D match to TRBD1 (6 bases). Sequencing used naive CD4+ T cells sorted from blood. Subset in this sample: CD45RA+ positively selected. The DNA for the CDR3 is TGTGCCAGTAGTATTCAGGGGCAACTCGGTGAAAAACTGTTTTTT. Encoded protein: CASSIQGQLGEKLFF.